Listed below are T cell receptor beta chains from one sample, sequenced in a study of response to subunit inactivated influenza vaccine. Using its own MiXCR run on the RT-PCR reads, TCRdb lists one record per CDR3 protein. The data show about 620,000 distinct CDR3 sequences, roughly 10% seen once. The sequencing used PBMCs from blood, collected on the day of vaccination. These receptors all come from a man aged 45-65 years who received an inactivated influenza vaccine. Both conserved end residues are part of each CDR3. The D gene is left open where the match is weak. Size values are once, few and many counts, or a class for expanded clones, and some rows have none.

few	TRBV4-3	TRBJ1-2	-	CASSQDPVYGYTF	TGCGCCAGCAGCCAAGATCCGGTCTATGGCTACACCTTC
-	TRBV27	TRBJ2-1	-	CASSRIPGRGVRGGSYNEQFF	TGTGCCAGCAGCCGAATCCCGGGCAGGGGTGTTCGTGGGGGCTCCTACAATGAGCAGTTCTTC
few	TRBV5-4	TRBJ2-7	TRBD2	CASSGAGNYEQYF	TGTGCCAGCAGTGGAGCGGGGAACTACGAGCAGTACTTC
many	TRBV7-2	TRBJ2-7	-	CASSLTLAAVEQYF	TGTGCCAGCAGCTTGACCCTCGCCGCAGTCGAGCAGTACTTC
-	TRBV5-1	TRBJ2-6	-	CASCAGTGANVLTF	TGCGCCAGCTGCGCAGGGACCGGGGCCAACGTCCTGACTTTC
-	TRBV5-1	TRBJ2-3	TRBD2	CASSLLGGSTDTQYF	TGCGCCAGCAGCTTGTTGGGGGGGAGCACAGATACGCAGTATTTT
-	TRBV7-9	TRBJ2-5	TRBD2	CASSLGLAGVWETQYF	TGTGCCAGCAGCCTCGGACTAGCGGGAGTTTGGGAGACCCAGTACTTC
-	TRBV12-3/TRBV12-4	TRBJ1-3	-	CASSWPGHRLGNTIYF	TGTGCCAGCAGTTGGCCGGGACATCGTCTAGGAAACACCATATATTTT
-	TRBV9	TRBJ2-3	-	CASSGLAASLGTDTQYF	TGTGCCAGCAGCGGTCTGGCTGCCTCCCTCGGCACAGATACGCAGTATTTT
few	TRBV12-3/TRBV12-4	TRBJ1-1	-	CASSPQRVNTEAFF	TGTGCCAGCAGTCCCCAACGGGTGAACACTGAAGCTTTCTTT
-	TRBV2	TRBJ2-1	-	CASSEALGGHEQFF	TGTGCCAGCAGTGAAGCGCTTGGGGGGCATGAGCAGTTCTTC
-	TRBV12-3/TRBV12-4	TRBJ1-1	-	CATGARGLNTEAFF	TGTGCCACCGGGGCGAGGGGTCTGAACACTGAAGCTTTCTTT
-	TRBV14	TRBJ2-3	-	CASSQLGPAGTDTQYF	TGTGCCAGCAGCCAATTGGGCCCGGCGGGCACAGATACGCAGTATTTT
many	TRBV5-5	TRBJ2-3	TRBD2	CASIFLAGGPADTQYF	TGTGCCAGCATCTTTCTAGCGGGAGGGCCCGCAGATACGCAGTATTTT
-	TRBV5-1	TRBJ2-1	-	CASSLDVGPNEQFF	TGCGCCAGCAGCTTGGATGTGGGTCCCAATGAGCAGTTCTTC
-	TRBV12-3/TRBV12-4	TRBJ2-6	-	CATQRSSGANVLTF	TGTGCCACGCAACGGAGCTCTGGGGCCAACGTCCTGACTTTC
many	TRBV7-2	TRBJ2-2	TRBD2	CASSFTTSGAGELFF	TGTGCCAGCAGCTTCACGACTAGCGGTGCCGGGGAGCTGTTTTTT
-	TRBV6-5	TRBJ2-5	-	CASSYSGGNPQRPQYF	TGTGCCAGCAGTTACTCGGGGGGAAACCCCCAGAGACCCCAGTACTTC
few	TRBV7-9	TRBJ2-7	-	CASSLEGIRSYEQYF	TGTGCCAGCAGCTTAGAAGGGATCCGCTCCTACGAGCAGTACTTC
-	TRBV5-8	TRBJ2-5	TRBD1	CASSPGQGWLGETQYF	TGTGCCAGCAGCCCGGGACAGGGGTGGCTTGGAGAGACCCAGTACTTC
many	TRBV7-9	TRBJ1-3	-	CASSQYRASGNTIYF	TGTGCCAGCAGCCAATACAGGGCCTCTGGAAACACCATATATTTT
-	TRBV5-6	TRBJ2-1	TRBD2	CASSFSGRNEQFF	TGTGCCAGCAGCTTTAGCGGGAGAAATGAGCAGTTCTTC
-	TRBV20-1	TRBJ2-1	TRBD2	CSARGETSGSASSYNEQFF	TGCAGTGCTAGAGGCGAAACTAGCGGGAGCGCGAGCTCCTACAATGAGCAGTTCTTC
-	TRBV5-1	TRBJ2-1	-	CASSLTGHISYNEQFF	TGCGCCAGCAGCTTGACTGGACATATCTCCTACAATGAGCAGTTCTTC
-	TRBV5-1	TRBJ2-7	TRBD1	CASSHGTANYEQYF	TGCGCCAGCAGCCATGGGACAGCGAACTACGAGCAGTACTTC
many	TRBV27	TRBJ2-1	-	CASSFGGLTQGPNEQFF	TGTGCCAGCAGTTTCGGGGGCCTAACGCAGGGGCCCAATGAGCAGTTCTTC
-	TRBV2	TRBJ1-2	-	CASSERQVNYGYTF	TGTGCCAGCAGTGAAAGACAGGTTAACTATGGCTACACCTTC
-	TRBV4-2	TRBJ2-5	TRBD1	CASSPRPGGEETQYF	TGTGCCAGCAGCCCTAGGCCAGGGGGAGAAGAGACCCAGTACTTC
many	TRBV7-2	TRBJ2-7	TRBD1	CASSFDAGTASYEQYF	TGTGCCAGCAGCTTCGACGCCGGGACAGCTTCCTACGAGCAGTACTTC
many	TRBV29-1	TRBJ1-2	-	CSVEGNYGYTF	TGCAGCGTTGAGGGGAACTATGGCTACACCTTC
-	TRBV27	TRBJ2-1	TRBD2	CASTTSGGFPRSYNEQFF	TGTGCCAGCACAACTAGCGGGGGGTTCCCGAGATCCTACAATGAGCAGTTCTTC
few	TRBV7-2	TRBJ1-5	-	CASSLVGGRNSQPQHF	TGTGCCAGCAGCTTAGTGGGGGGGCGAAACAGCCAGCCCCAGCATTTT
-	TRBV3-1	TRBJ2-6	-	CASSHSQEGRVVLTF	TGTGCCAGCAGCCATTCCCAGGAAGGCCGCGTCGTCCTGACTTTC
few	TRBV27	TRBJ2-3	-	CASREGGAGTDTQYF	TGTGCCAGCAGGGAGGGGGGGGCGGGCACAGATACGCAGTATTTT
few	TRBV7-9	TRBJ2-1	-	CASSTGRRSYNEQFF	TGTGCCAGCAGCACCGGACGGCGCTCCTACAATGAGCAGTTCTTC
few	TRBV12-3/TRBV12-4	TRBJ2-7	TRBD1	CASSPRGGDFYEQYF	TGTGCCAGCAGTCCCCGAGGGGGCGATTTTTACGAGCAGTACTTC
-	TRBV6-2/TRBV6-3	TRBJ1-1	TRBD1	CASSYSGDRVSDTEAFF	TGTGCCAGCAGTTACTCTGGGGACAGGGTTTCGGACACTGAAGCTTTCTTT
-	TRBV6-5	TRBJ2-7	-	CASSYYPGNDEQYF	TGTGCCAGCAGTTACTATCCAGGGAATGACGAGCAGTACTTC
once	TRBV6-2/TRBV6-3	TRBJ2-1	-	CASSVLSPPNEQFF	TGTGCCAGCAGTGTCCTAAGCCCTCCCAATGAGCAGTTCTTC
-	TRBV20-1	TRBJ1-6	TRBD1	CSARWDRGYNSPLHF	TGCAGTGCTAGGTGGGACAGGGGCTATAATTCACCCCTCCACTTT
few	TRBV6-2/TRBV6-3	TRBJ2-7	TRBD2	CATGWGGVYEQYF	TGTGCCACCGGTTGGGGGGGAGTGTACGAGCAGTACTTC
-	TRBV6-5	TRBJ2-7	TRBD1	CASSYSDGTDYEQYF	TGTGCCAGCAGTTACTCTGACGGGACAGACTACGAGCAGTACTTC
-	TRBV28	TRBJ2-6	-	CASSLDLSGANVLTF	TGTGCCAGCAGTTTAGACCTCTCTGGGGCCAACGTCCTGACTTTC
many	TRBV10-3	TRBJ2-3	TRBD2	CAISQGLAGSTSTDTQYF	TGTGCCATCAGCCAAGGACTAGCGGGGAGCACTAGCACAGATACGCAGTATTTT
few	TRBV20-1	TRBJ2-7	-	CSARGAGQSLYEQYF	TGCAGTGCTAGAGGGGCGGGACAGAGCCTGTACGAGCAGTACTTC
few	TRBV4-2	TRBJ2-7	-	CASSQGLGRHRTTYEQYF	TGTGCCAGCAGCCAAGGGTTGGGGCGACACAGGACAACCTACGAGCAGTACTTC
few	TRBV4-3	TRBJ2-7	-	CASSPDAGREQYF	TGCGCCAGCAGCCCGGATGCAGGTCGCGAGCAGTACTTC
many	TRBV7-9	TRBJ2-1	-	CASSLAVRVYNEQFF	TGTGCCAGCAGCTTAGCGGTCAGGGTCTACAATGAGCAGTTCTTC
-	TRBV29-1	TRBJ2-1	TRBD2	CSVSPGAGENNEQFF	TGCAGCGTTTCCCCGGGAGCGGGGGAGAACAATGAGCAGTTCTTC
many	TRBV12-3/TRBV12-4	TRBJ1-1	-	CASRSGTEAFF	TGTGCCAGCAGAAGTGGTACTGAAGCTTTCTTT
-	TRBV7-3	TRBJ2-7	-	CASSPAGAGYEQYF	TGTGCCAGCAGCCCGGCGGGGGCTGGTTACGAGCAGTACTTC
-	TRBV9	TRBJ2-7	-	CASSVGGVAGTYEQYF	TGTGCCAGCAGCGTAGGTGGCGTCGCTGGGACCTACGAGCAGTACTTC
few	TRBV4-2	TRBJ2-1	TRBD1	CASSQVGGRGSNEQFF	TGTGCCAGCAGCCAAGTAGGAGGCAGGGGGAGTAATGAGCAGTTCTTC
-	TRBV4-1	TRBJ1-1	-	CASSPGGTSLNTEAFF	TGCGCCAGCAGCCCCGGGGGGACGTCTTTGAACACTGAAGCTTTCTTT
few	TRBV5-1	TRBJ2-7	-	CASSSGRTPISYEQYF	TGCGCCAGCAGCTCGGGACGGACGCCGATCTCCTACGAGCAGTACTTC